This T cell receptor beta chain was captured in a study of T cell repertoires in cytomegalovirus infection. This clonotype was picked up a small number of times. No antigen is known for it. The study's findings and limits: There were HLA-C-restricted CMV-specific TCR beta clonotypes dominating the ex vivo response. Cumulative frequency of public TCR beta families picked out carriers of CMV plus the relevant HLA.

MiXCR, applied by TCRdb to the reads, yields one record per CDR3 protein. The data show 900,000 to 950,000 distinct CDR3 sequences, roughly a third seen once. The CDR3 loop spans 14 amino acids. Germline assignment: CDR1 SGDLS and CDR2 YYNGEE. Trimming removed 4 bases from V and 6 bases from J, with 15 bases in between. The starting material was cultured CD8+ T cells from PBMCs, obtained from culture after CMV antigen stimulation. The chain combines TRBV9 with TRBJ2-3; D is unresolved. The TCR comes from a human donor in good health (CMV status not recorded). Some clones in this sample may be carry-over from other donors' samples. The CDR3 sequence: CASSPRKHPDTQYF. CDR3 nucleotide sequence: TGTGCCAGCAGCCCTCGTAAACATCCCGATACGCAGTATTTT.